This T cell receptor beta chain was profiled in a study of cytomegalovirus exposure and HLA in healthy donors. Study information: Out of roughly 200 million T cells, an earlier analysis found around 110 million unique TCR beta sequences in total.

This CDR3 comprises 16 residues. V lost 3 bases and J 10 bases, leaving 22 bases between the germline ends. The germline CDR1 and CDR2 sequences are SGHVS and FNYEAQ. PCR used 60 Vbeta primers and 13 Jbeta primers. Generated by immunoSEQ multiplex PCR, the TCRdb table keeps only in-frame clones and is missing some. The repertoire shows 200,000 to 250,000 clones; the top ten hold about 1.1%. As regards this clone: The antigen is undetermined.

Notes on the study in general: Later analysis revealed greater clonal expansion in HLA-associated TCR beta chains than in equally common others. A later analysis reportedly found fewer N-insertions in an Asian-associated ancestry cluster than the approximately 660-donor mean. The presence/absence work took it that sequencing depth was about the same across donors.

This sequence was found in a girl aged 2 to 10 in good health and CMV-seropositive. The material sequenced was PBMCs. The V gene is TRBV7-6, the J gene TRBJ2-1, with D tentatively TRBD1 (6 bases). Written as DNA, the CDR3 is TGTGCCAGCAGCTTTACCCAGGGGAAAAATGGAGCCGAGCAGTTCTTC. Protein: CASSFTQGKNGAEQFF. The variable domain in full, with the rest retrieved from reference TRBV7-6 and TRBJ2-1, is GAGVSQSPRYKVTKRGQDVALRCDPISGHVSLYWYRQALGQGPEFLTYFNYEAQQDKSGLPNDRFSAERPEGSISTLTIQRTEQRDSAMYRCASSFTQGKNGAEQFFGPGTRLTVL.